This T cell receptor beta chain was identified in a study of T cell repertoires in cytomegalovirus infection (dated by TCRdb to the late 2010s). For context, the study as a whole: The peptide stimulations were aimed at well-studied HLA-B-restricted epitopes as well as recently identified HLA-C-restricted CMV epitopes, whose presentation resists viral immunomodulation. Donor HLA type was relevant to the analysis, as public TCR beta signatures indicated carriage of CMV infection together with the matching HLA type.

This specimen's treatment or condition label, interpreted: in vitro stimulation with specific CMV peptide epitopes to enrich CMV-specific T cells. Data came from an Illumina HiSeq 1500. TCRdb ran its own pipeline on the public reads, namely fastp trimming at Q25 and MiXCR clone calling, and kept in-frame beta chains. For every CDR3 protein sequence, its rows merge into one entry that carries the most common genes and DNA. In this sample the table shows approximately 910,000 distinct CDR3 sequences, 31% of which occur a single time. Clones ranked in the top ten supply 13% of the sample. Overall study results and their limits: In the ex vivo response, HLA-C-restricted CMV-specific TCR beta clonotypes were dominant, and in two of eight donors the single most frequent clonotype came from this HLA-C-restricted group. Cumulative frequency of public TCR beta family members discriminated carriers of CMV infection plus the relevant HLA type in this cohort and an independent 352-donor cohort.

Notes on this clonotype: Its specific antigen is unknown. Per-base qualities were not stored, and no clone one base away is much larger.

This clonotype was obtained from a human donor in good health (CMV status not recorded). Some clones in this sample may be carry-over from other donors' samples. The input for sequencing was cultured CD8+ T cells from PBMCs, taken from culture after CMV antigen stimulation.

The bases are TGTGCCAGCTCACTGGGTCCAGCTCTTCAGCCCCAGCATTTT. This gives the protein CASSLGPALQPQHF. The chain is made from TRBV18 and TRBJ1-5; the D gene is unclear. The V and J ends are trimmed by 4 bases and 6 bases, leaving 13 bases between them. CDR1 and CDR2 are read off the germline V gene as KGHSH and LQKENI. The CDR3 has 14 amino acids, counting the end cysteine and phenylalanine. Left in the record is the CDR3 DNA by itself, 42 bases read in frame from the first base.